Listed here is a single T cell receptor beta chain. As originally analysed: Reference gene primers were amplified, and this amplification served to estimate nucleated cell counts. TCRdb keeps only in-frame clones here, not all; method: immunoSEQ multiplex PCR. That table supplies the V and J calls and clone size; D and trimming were determined from the DNA. Here the sample spans 110,000 or so clones, around 81% being singletons. This specimen belongs to a study of blood T cell repertoires in COVID-19. Study-level background: Donors in the United States, Italy and Spain gave samples during acute or convalescent COVID-19. PBMCs, B-cell-depleted T cells, or T cells were the source of the cDNA or gDNA that made up the material.

Germline-derived CDR1 and CDR2 are SGHDN and FVKESK. The CDR3 is 14 amino acids. Trimming cost V 4 bases and J 4 bases, with 13 bases left between them. The chain joins TRBV14 to TRBJ1-2, with D perhaps TRBD1 (6 bases). The source material was peripheral blood. The TCR sequence derives from an older woman with acute or convalescent COVID-19. The CDR3 here is CASSPTSGVYGYTF. The CDR3, as DNA: TGTGCCAGCAGCCCGACCTCAGGGGTCTATGGCTACACCTTC.